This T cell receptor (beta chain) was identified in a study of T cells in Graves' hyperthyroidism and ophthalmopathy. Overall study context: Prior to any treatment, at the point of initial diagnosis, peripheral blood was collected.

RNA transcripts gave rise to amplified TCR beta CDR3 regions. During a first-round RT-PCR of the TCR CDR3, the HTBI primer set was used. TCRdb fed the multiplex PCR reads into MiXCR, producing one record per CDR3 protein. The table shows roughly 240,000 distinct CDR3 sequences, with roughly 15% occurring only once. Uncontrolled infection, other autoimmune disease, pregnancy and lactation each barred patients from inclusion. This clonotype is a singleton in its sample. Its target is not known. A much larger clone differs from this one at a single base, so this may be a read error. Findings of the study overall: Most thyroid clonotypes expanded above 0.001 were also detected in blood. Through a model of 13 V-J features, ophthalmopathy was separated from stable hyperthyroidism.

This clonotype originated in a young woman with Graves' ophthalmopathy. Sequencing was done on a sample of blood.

The CDR3 DNA follows: TGCGCCAGCAGCCGAGAGGTCAGTGACTATGGCTACACCTTC. Translation gives CASSREVSDYGYTF. The J gene is TRBJ1-2, the V gene TRBV4-1, with D uncertain. V lost 4 bases to trimming and J lost 3 bases, with 12 bases between them. CDR1 and CDR2 (germline): MGHRA, YSYEKL. The CDR3 consists of 14 residues.